This T cell receptor (beta chain) was retrieved from a study of blood T cell repertoires in COVID-19. About the research overall: T cells, B-cell-depleted T cells, or PBMCs provided the cDNA or gDNA that served as material.

The repertoire was sequenced with immunoSEQ multiplex PCR; TCRdb's copy has only in-frame clones and lacks some. Here the sample spans 390,000 or so clones, about 89% being singletons. The CDR3 length is 13 residues. Germline lookup yields CDR1 ENHRY and CDR2 SYGVKD. Trimming took 2 bases from V and 3 from J, leaving 8 bases between them. The rearrangement uses TRBV10-3 and TRBJ2-7, with D tentatively TRBD1 (6 bases). The specimen sequenced was peripheral blood. The origin of this receptor is a woman aged 25 to 45 with COVID-19, enrolled during active disease. The CDR3 coding sequence is TGTGCCATCAGTGAGGGGGGCGTCTACGAGCAGTACTTC. Its protein is CAISEGGVYEQYF.